A selection of T cell receptor beta chains follows, all from one sample in a study of blood T cell repertoires in COVID-19. The protocol was immunoSEQ multiplex PCR, while the TCRdb copy is restricted to in-frame clones and leaves out a portion. The table has approximately 210,000 clones, approximately 82% seen once; the top ten hold 15%. Material: PBMCs or T cells enriched from blood (not recorded which). These receptors were obtained from a man between 40 and 49 years old who had recovered from COVID-19. Each CDR3 is given with its conserved first and last residue. A D gene is named only where the DNA matches it firmly. Size tells how often a clone was seen (once, few, many) or the class of an expanded clone, and some rows leave it out.

v_call,d_call,j_call,clone_size,cdr3_nt,cdr3_aa
TRBV5-1,TRBD1,TRBJ1-1,-,TGCGCCAGCAGCCTGAAAGGGACAGGAGAAGTCATGAACACTGAAGCTTTCTTT,CASSLKGTGEVMNTEAFF
TRBV11-1,TRBD2,TRBJ2-5,-,TGTGCCAGCAGCTCCGGCGGGGGGGACCAAGAGACCCAGTACTTC,CASSSGGGDQETQYF
TRBV9,TRBD2,TRBJ2-7,-,TGTGCCAGCAGCTCAGCGGGGAACCCCTACGAGCAGTACTTC,CASSSAGNPYEQYF
TRBV7-7,-,TRBJ2-1,-,TGTGCCAGCAGCTTATCGGGGGACCTCGACAATGAGCAGTTCTTC,CASSLSGDLDNEQFF
TRBV5-1,-,TRBJ2-3,-,TGCGCCAGCAGCTTATACGGGATGGGTCTGGGAGATACGCAGTATTTT,CASSLYGMGLGDTQYF
TRBV30,TRBD2,TRBJ2-1,-,TGTGCCTGGAGTCGCGGGAGGAACTACAATGAGCAGTTCTTC,CAWSRGRNYNEQFF
TRBV19,-,TRBJ1-5,-,TGTGCCAGTAGTTTGAGAAGGGAACAGGAGCCCCAGCATTTT,CASSLRREQEPQHF
TRBV10-3,-,TRBJ1-1,-,TGTGCCATCAGTTCCGTGTCCACTGAAGCTTTCTTT,CAISSVSTEAFF
TRBV7-9,TRBD1,TRBJ1-5,-,TGTGCCAGCAGCTTAGGACAGGGATCGGGCCAGCCCCAGCATTTT,CASSLGQGSGQPQHF
TRBV11-2,TRBD1,TRBJ1-2,-,TGTGCCAGCAGCTTAGTGGTGACAGGGGCCGGCTATGGCTACACCTTC,CASSLVVTGAGYGYTF
TRBV28,-,TRBJ1-2,-,TGTGCCAGCAACCCACAGGGATATGGCTACACCTTC,CASNPQGYGYTF
TRBV27,-,TRBJ2-3,-,TGTGCCAGCAGTTTATCGGCCAGGCCGGGGGGCACAGATACGCAGTATTTT,CASSLSARPGGTDTQYF
TRBV27,-,TRBJ1-5,-,TGTGCCAGCAGTTCGGGGAAGGGTCAGCCCCAGCATTTT,CASSSGKGQPQHF
TRBV5-8,TRBD1,TRBJ2-7,-,TGTGCCAGCAGCGAGGACAGGGCCTACGAGCAGTACTTC,CASSEDRAYEQYF
TRBV7-3,-,TRBJ1-3,-,TGTGCCAGCAGCTCTGGACACGGGAACACCATATATTTT,CASSSGHGNTIYF
TRBV7-2,-,TRBJ2-1,-,TGTGCCAGCAGCTCCTGGACTCCTTACAATGAGCAGTTCTTC,CASSSWTPYNEQFF
TRBV7-2,TRBD2,TRBJ2-5,-,TGTGCCAGCAGCCCGGGCTTCATAACGGGGGGGGAGACCCAGTACTTC,CASSPGFITGGETQYF
TRBV30,-,TRBJ1-5,-,TGTGCCTGGAGTGACACCAATAGCAATCAGCCCCAGCATTTT,CAWSDTNSNQPQHF
TRBV19,TRBD2,TRBJ2-3,-,TGTGCCAGTAGGCCTAGCGGGTCCACAGATACGCAGTATTTT,CASRPSGSTDTQYF
TRBV2,TRBD1,TRBJ1-1,few,TGTGCCAGCATCAAGGACAGGGAGAACACTGAAGCTTTCTTT,CASIKDRENTEAFF
TRBV19,TRBD1,TRBJ2-7,-,TGTGCCAGTAGTACTACAGGGGGCGGCTACGAGCAGTACTTC,CASSTTGGGYEQYF
TRBV10-3,-,TRBJ1-2,-,TGTGCCATCAGTGAGTTTAGGGAGGGTGGCTACACCTTC,CAISEFREGGYTF
TRBV7-8,TRBD1,TRBJ2-4,-,TGTGCCAGCAGCACTCCTCAGGGGGCGAACATTCAGTACTTC,CASSTPQGANIQYF
TRBV5-1,TRBD2,TRBJ2-7,few,TGCGCCAGCGGGGAACTAGCGGGGGTTCTCTACGAGCAGTACTTC,CASGELAGVLYEQYF
TRBV15,-,TRBJ1-2,-,TGTGCCACCAGCAGAGAGGGGAGACCCTACACCTTC,CATSREGRPYTF
TRBV2,TRBD1,TRBJ2-3,-,TGTGCCAGCTTAGCGGACAGGGGCACAGATACGCAGTATTTT,CASLADRGTDTQYF
TRBV6-5,-,TRBJ1-5,-,TGTGCCAGCAGTTCGGCGACCGCGGGGCCCCAGCATTTT,CASSSATAGPQHF
TRBV18,TRBD1,TRBJ1-5,once,TGTGCCAGCTCACCACCCGGGACAGCGGCTCAGCCCCAGCATTTT,CASSPPGTAAQPQHF
TRBV27,TRBD2,TRBJ2-4,-,TGTGCCAGCAGTTTATCTAGCGGGAGGGCCGGGTCCAAAAACATTCAGTACTTC,CASSLSSGRAGSKNIQYF
TRBV19,-,TRBJ2-1,-,TGTGCCAGTAAGGATCTCAGGCCCCACAATGAGCAGTTCTTC,CASKDLRPHNEQFF
TRBV9,-,TRBJ2-1,-,TGTGCCAGCAGCTCCCTTACGGTCGAGGGTGAGCAGTTCTTC,CASSSLTVEGEQFF
TRBV5-1,-,TRBJ2-5,-,TGCGCCAGCAGCTCGGGCAGGGACCAAGAGACCCAGTACTTC,CASSSGRDQETQYF
TRBV9,-,TRBJ1-1,-,TGTGCCAGCAGCCCGACCGGGGGGGCGGACACTGAAGCTTTCTTT,CASSPTGGADTEAFF
TRBV18,TRBD1,TRBJ1-5,-,TGTGCCAGCTCACGGACAGGGGTTGGTCAGCCCCAGCATTTT,CASSRTGVGQPQHF
TRBV5-1,TRBD1,TRBJ2-2,-,TGCGCCAGCAGCTTAACCCCGGGACAGGGTCCCGGGGAGCTGTTTTTT,CASSLTPGQGPGELFF
TRBV19,-,TRBJ1-1,-,TGTGCCAGTATGAGGGTCGCGAACACTGAAGCTTTCTTT,CASMRVANTEAFF
TRBV3-1/TRBV3-2,-,TRBJ1-5,-,TGTGCCAGCAGCCAACAGGGTCAGCCCCAGCATTTT,CASSQQGQPQHF
TRBV5-1,-,TRBJ2-2,-,TGCGCCAGCAGCTTGGCCGGGACAAACACCGGGGAGCTGTTTTTT,CASSLAGTNTGELFF
TRBV13,TRBD2,TRBJ2-5,-,TGTGCCAGCAGCTCGAAAACTAGCGGGGGAGGGGAGACCCAGTACTTC,CASSSKTSGGGETQYF
TRBV5-1,TRBD1,TRBJ1-1,-,TGCGCCAGCAGCTTGGACAGGGGGCTTTTGGTCACTGAAGCTTTCTTT,CASSLDRGLLVTEAFF
TRBV29-1,-,TRBJ1-5,-,TGCAGCGTGAGTGGGGGCGCGAATCAGCCCCAGCATTTT,CSVSGGANQPQHF
TRBV5-1,-,TRBJ1-1,few,TGCGCCAGCAGCGTCGCAGGGTACACTGAAGCTTTCTTT,CASSVAGYTEAFF
TRBV7-9,-,TRBJ1-1,-,TGTGCCAGCAGCGACCCTGCCTGGCGGGGGAACACTGAAGCTTTCTTT,CASSDPAWRGNTEAFF
TRBV5-1,-,TRBJ1-1,once,TGCGCCAGCAGCTTGGATAACGGGGTTAACACTGAAGCTTTCTTT,CASSLDNGVNTEAFF
TRBV6-1,-,TRBJ2-2,once,TGTGCCAGCAGTGAATTCGGCAGGGCGAACACCGGGGAGCTGTTTTTT,CASSEFGRANTGELFF
TRBV6-1,-,TRBJ1-3,-,TGTGCCAGCAGTGAAGGGGGGGGCACCATATATTTT,CASSEGGGTIYF
TRBV5-4,-,TRBJ1-2,-,TGTGCCAGCAGCTTGTGGGGGCAGAACTATGGCTACACCTTC,CASSLWGQNYGYTF
TRBV18,TRBD1,TRBJ1-3,-,TGTGCCAGCTCGCGGACAGGGGGTCTAAACACCATATATTTT,CASSRTGGLNTIYF
TRBV10-1,TRBD1,TRBJ2-1,-,TGCGCCAGCAGTTCTGGACAGGGGCGCGCCAATGAGCAGTTCTTC,CASSSGQGRANEQFF